This entry lists 23 T cell receptor beta chains sequenced from one sample in a study of T cell responses to AZD1222 COVID-19 vaccine. The repertoire was sequenced with immunoSEQ multiplex PCR; TCRdb's copy has only in-frame clones and lacks some. The table lists some 150,000 clones, more than 85% of them singletons. Source: peripheral blood, taken on day 0 of MenACWY control vaccination. Receptors were obtained from an adult in good health.

The rearrangement uses TRBV9 and TRBJ1-6; tentatively, D is TRBD1 (5 bases). CDR1 is SGDLS and CDR2 is YYNGEE in the germline V gene. Trimming shortened V by 4 bases and J by 8 bases, and 13 bases separated the two germline ends. The CDR3 runs to 14 residues. CDR3 loop: CASSSGTTYSPLHF. In DNA, the CDR3 is TGTGCCAGCAGCTCCGGGACTACGTATTCACCCCTCCACTTT.

The chain recombines TRBV18 with TRBJ1-2; possible D gene TRBD1, 5 bases. Trimming stripped 1 base from V and 3 bases from J, with 24 bases between. CDR3 length: 19 residues. Germline V gene data show CDR1 as KGHSH and CDR2 as LQKENI. CDR3 residues: CASSPLGLDRGIGHYGYTF. DNA for the CDR3: TGTGCCAGCTCACCACTTGGTCTTGACAGAGGGATCGGGCACTATGGCTACACCTTC.

The chain uses TRBV3-1 (or the pseudogene TRBV3-2) and TRBJ2-3; 8 bases are shared with TRBD2. J lost 10 bases, V lost 4 bases, and 22 bases had no gene match. The CDR3 length is 18 residues. Looked up from germline, CDR1 is LGHDT and CDR2 is YNNKEL (reference sequence). The CDR3 is CASSLALPFSGTPAAQYF. The CDR3 DNA reads as TGTGCCAGCAGCCTAGCCCTCCCTTTTAGCGGGACTCCGGCGGCGCAGTATTTT.

The chain uses TRBV27 and TRBJ1-1, with a weak D call TRBD1 (6 bases). Germline CDR1 MNHEY, CDR2 SMNVEV (reference sequence). This CDR3 has 15 residues. The ends were cut back, 5 bases at V and 0 bases at J, with 13 bases in the middle. The CDR3 protein is CASSNIDRMNTEAFF. CDR3 sequence (DNA): TGTGCCAGCAGTAACATCGACAGGATGAACACTGAAGCTTTCTTT.

The V gene is TRBV30, the J gene TRBJ2-2, with 14 bases that match TRBD2. The CDR3 is made up of 14 amino acids. The V gene's germline CDR1 is GTSNPN and CDR2 SVGIG (reference sequence). Trimming cost V 7 bases and J 7 bases; bases outside gene matches: 5. The CDR3 sequence is CASGLAGAVGELFF. The CDR3 DNA reads as TGTGCCTCGGGACTAGCGGGAGCGGTCGGGGAGCTGTTTTTT.

The rearrangement joins TRBV5-1 to TRBJ2-2, with TRBD1 matching over 7 bases. The ends lost 4 bases at V and 6 bases at J; junction bases unmatched: 9. The CDR3 covers 15 residues. From germline, CDR1 is SGHRS and CDR2 YFSETQ. The CDR3 here is CASSLGRQGSGELFF. The CDR3 DNA is TGCGCCAGCAGCCTGGGAAGACAGGGTTCCGGGGAGCTGTTTTTT.

V usage is TRBV6-5 and J usage is TRBJ1-5; TRBD1 aligns across 7 bases. The CDR3 is 16 residues long. J lost 2 bases, V lost 2 bases, and 6 bases had no gene match. Germline CDR1 and CDR2: MNHEY and SVGAGI. The CDR3 DNA follows: TGTGCCAGCAGTTACGAGGGGGCGAGCGGCAATCAGCCCCAGCATTTT. Its translation: CASSYEGASGNQPQHF.

V gene TRBV18 combines with J gene TRBJ2-7; D is undetermined. Trimming left V 0 bases short and J 4 bases short, with 13 bases between. CDR3 size: 15 residues. Germline assignment: CDR1 KGHSH and CDR2 LQKENI. In DNA, the CDR3 is TGTGCCAGCTCACCACCGTCTCGCCAGAGATACGAGCAGTACTTC. Translating gives CASSPPSRQRYEQYF. Together with reference TRBV18 and TRBJ2-7, the CDR3 gives the full variable domain: NAGVMQNPRHLVRRRGQEARLRCSPMKGHSHVYWYRQLPEEGLKFMVYLQKENIIDESGMPKERFSAEFPKEGPSILRIQQVVRGDSAAYFCASSPPSRQRYEQYFGPGTRLTVT.

This sequence joins TRBV5-1 and TRBJ2-7, with TRBD2 matching over 9 bases. CDR1 and CDR2 from the germline V gene are SGHRS and YFSETQ. The CDR3 is 15 amino acids. J gave up 4 bases and V 0 bases, and 5 bases lay outside the gene matches. The CDR3 reads CASSLVGGRGYEQYF. For the CDR3, the DNA is TGCGCCAGCAGCTTGGTTGGCGGGAGGGGGTACGAGCAGTACTTC.

CDR3: CASSEALTGGWYEQYF. The CDR3 nucleotides read TGTGCCAGCAGTGAAGCTCTGACAGGGGGCTGGTACGAGCAGTACTTC. The chain employs TRBV6-1 and TRBJ2-7; TRBD1 matches at 10 bases. From germline, CDR1 is MNHNS and CDR2 SASEGT. V gave up 0 bases and J gave up 4 bases; unmatched junction bases: 6. The CDR3 sequence is 16 residues long.

This clone was counted once. The V gene is TRBV7-6, the J gene TRBJ2-2; 7 bases align to TRBD1. Germline values: CDR1 SGHVS, CDR2 FNYEAQ. CDR3 size: 15 residues. Trimming at V came to 5 bases and at J to 5 bases, leaving 8 bases not matched to a gene. The CDR3 DNA sequence: TGTGCCAGCAGCCCTCGACAGGGTCGGACCGGGGAGCTGTTTTTT. It specifies CASSPRQGRTGELFF.

This chain links TRBV20-1 with TRBJ2-7; 10 positions agree with TRBD2. V lost 3 bases and J lost 3; bases outside the gene matches: 11. CDR1 and CDR2 from the germline V gene are DFQATT and SNEGSKA (reference sequence). The CDR3 is 16 amino acids. The CDR3 bases are TGCAGTGCTAGTCAAGCGGGAGGGGAGCTAGACTACGAGCAGTACTTC. Translating gives CSASQAGGELDYEQYF.

This sequence joins TRBV7-2 and TRBJ1-2; D unclear. The CDR3 runs 14 residues. Deletions cut 6 bases from V and 4 bases from J, with 15 bases between. Germline-derived CDR1 and CDR2 are SGHTA and FQGNSA. CDR3 residues: CASSPGRKIYGYTF. CDR3 DNA sequence: TGTGCCAGCAGTCCCGGGCGGAAGATCTATGGCTACACCTTC.

The chain is built from TRBV6-5 and TRBJ2-1, with 7 bases identical to TRBD2. Looked up from germline, CDR1 is MNHEY and CDR2 is SVGAGI. V was clipped by 7 bases and J by 8 bases; unmatched bases: 11. This CDR3 contains 14 residues. The CDR3 here is CASNPPSGGHEQFF. CDR3 nucleotide sequence: TGTGCCAGCAACCCTCCGTCGGGGGGTCATGAGCAGTTCTTC.

This chain uses TRBV19 with TRBJ1-3, with D uncertain. CDR3 size: 15 residues. Germline V gene data show CDR1 as LNHDA and CDR2 as SQIVND (reference sequence). Trimming cost V 4 bases and J 0 bases, with 10 bases left between them. The CDR3 loop reads CASSTRRISGNTIYF. The CDR3, as DNA: TGTGCCAGTAGTACGAGACGGATCTCTGGAAACACCATATATTTT.

This chain links TRBV27 with TRBJ2-7; TRBD1 or TRBD2 may be the D gene (6 bases each). CDR3 size: 15 residues. Trimming pared 5 bases from V and 7 bases from J, leaving 21 bases between. CDR1 is MNHEY, CDR2 SMNVEV, per germline (reference sequence). The CDR3 spells CASSRTIGGLWEQYF. The CDR3 nucleotides read TGTGCCAGCAGTCGGACTATTGGGGGGCTCTGGGAGCAGTACTTC.

The CDR3 bases are TGTGCCAGCTCACTAAAGGACAGGGGTGTAACTGAAGCTTTCTTT. It encodes CASSLKDRGVTEAFF. The V and J genes are TRBV18 and TRBJ1-1, with TRBD1 matching over 9 bases. The V gene's germline CDR1 is KGHSH and CDR2 LQKENI. CDR3 length: 15 amino acids. V was pared by 4 bases and J by 5 bases, with 8 bases of the junction left unmatched.

The chain links TRBV18 to TRBJ1-6; D is possibly TRBD1 (5 bases). This CDR3 spans 16 amino acids. V lost 6 bases and J lost 1, with 13 bases in between. The V gene's germline CDR1 is KGHSH and CDR2 LQKENI. The CDR3 sequence is CASSPSEGSYNSPLHF. CDR3 in DNA: TGTGCCAGCTCGCCAAGTGAGGGGTCCTATAATTCACCCCTCCACTTT.

The chain couples TRBV10-3 to TRBJ1-5; the D is unclear. This CDR3 has 13 residues. V shed 1 base and J shed 6 bases, with 7 bases lying between them. CDR1 and CDR2 from the germline V gene are ENHRY and SYGVKD. CDR3 DNA sequence: TGTGCCATCAGTGAGTTGGACCTTCAGCCCCAGCATTTT. Encoded protein: CAISELDLQPQHF.

J is TRBJ2-7 and V is TRBV19; D is unresolved. V lost 1 base and J lost 2, with 9 bases in between. The CDR3 sequence is 14 residues long. Germline V gene lookup returns CDR1 LNHDA and CDR2 SQIVND (reference sequence). CDR3 nucleotide sequence: TGTGCCAGTAGTATAGCGCCGGGCCCCTACGAGCAGTACTTC. It yields the protein CASSIAPGPYEQYF.

The rearrangement joins TRBV7-3 to TRBJ2-3, with unresolved D. Germline CDR1 SGHTA, CDR2 FQGTGA. This CDR3 has 14 residues. V lost 4 bases, J lost 0 bases, and 8 bases lay in between. CDR3 sequence reads: CASSSSPSTDTQYF. The CDR3 nucleotides are TGTGCCAGCAGCTCATCTCCTAGCACAGATACGCAGTATTTT.

As to this clone: The same CDR3 can be traced to other DNA sequences in this sample. The chain employs TRBV9 and TRBJ1-1, with D maybe TRBD1 (6 bases). CDR3 length: 13 amino acids. Germline CDR1 and CDR2: SGDLS and YYNGEE. The V end lost 2 bases, the J end lost 6 bases, and 11 bases lay between the germline ends. The CDR3 region is CASSVGAGAEAFF. In DNA, the CDR3 is TGTGCCAGCAGCGTGGGGGCGGGGGCTGAAGCTTTCTTT. Based on the CDR3 plus reference TRBV9 and TRBJ1-1, the full variable domain is DSGVTQTPKHLITATGQRVTLRCSPRSGDLSVYWYQQSLDQGLQFLIQYYNGEERAKGNILERFSAQQFPDLHSELNLSSLELGDSALYFCASSVGAGAEAFFGQGTRLTVV.

This clone was seen only once. The rearrangement links TRBV19 to TRBJ2-7; 8 bases match TRBD1. After removal of 5 bases from V and 3 bases from J, the junction contained 9 bases not matched to a gene. The CDR3 covers 15 residues. Germline assignment: CDR1 LNHDA and CDR2 SQIVND (reference sequence). Written as DNA, the CDR3 is TGTGCCAGTAGTTCCCCCGGGACAGGAAACTACGAGCAGTACTTC. It translates to CASSSPGTGNYEQYF. Full variable domain (remainder filled in from reference TRBV19 and TRBJ2-7): DGGITQSPKYLFRKEGQNVTLSCEQNLNHDAMYWYRQDPGQGLRLIYYSQIVNDFQKGDIAEGYSVSREKKESFPLTVTSAQKNPTAFYLCASSSPGTGNYEQYFGPGTRLTVT.